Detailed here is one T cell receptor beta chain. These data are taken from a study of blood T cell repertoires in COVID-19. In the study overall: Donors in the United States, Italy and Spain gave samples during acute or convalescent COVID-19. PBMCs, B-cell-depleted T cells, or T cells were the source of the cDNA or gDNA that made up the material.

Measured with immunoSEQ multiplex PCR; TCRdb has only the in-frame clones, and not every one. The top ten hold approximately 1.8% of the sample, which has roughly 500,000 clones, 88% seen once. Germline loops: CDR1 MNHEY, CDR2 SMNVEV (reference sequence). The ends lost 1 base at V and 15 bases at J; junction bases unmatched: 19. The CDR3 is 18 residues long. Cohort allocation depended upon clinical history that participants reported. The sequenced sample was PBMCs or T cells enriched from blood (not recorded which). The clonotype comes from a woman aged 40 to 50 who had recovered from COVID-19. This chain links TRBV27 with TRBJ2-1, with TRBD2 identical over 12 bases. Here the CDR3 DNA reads TGTGCCAGCAGTTTATTAGGTGCAGGGGGGACTAGCGGGTCCCTGCCGTTCTTC. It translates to CASSLLGAGGTSGSLPFF.